The rows below give T cell receptor beta chains drawn from one sample of a study of blood T cells in healthy people across ages. In TCRdb, the 5' RACE reads were re-called with MiXCR into one record per CDR3 protein. The table records about 590,000 distinct CDR3 sequences, roughly 30% of them present only once. Material: blood. Receptors originate from a woman of 80 years or more in good health. CDR3s include the opening cysteine and the closing phenylalanine or tryptophan. Fields, in order: clone size, D gene, J gene, V gene, CDR3 protein, CDR3 DNA. A D gene is named only where the DNA matches it firmly. A row's size may be missing; if present it is once, few, many or a size class.

>.|TRBD1|TRBJ1-6|TRBV6-1
CASTTHRDSGSPLHF
TGTGCCAGCACCACACACCGGGACAGCGGGTCACCCCTCCACTTT
>.|.|TRBJ2-5|TRBV6-6
CASSKGYQPSSETQYF
TGTGCCAGCAGTAAAGGGTACCAACCTTCATCGGAGACCCAGTACTTC
>.|TRBD2|TRBJ2-5|TRBV7-6
CASSFDLAGGLINEQYF
TGTGCCAGCAGCTTTGATCTAGCGGGGGGGCTTATCAATGAGCAGTACTTC
>many|TRBD1|TRBJ2-7|TRBV20-1
CSATRWTGADEQYF
TGCAGTGCTACCCGTTGGACAGGGGCCGACGAGCAGTACTTC
>.|TRBD1|TRBJ1-1|TRBV5-1
CASSFTMTQGGRGNTEAFF
TGCGCCAGCAGCTTTACCATGACCCAGGGGGGGAGAGGGAACACTGAAGCTTTCTTT
>.|.|TRBJ1-6|TRBV7-3
CASSLMTGGTNSPLHF
TGTGCCAGCAGTCTCATGACAGGCGGGACAAATTCACCCCTCCACTTT
>.|.|TRBJ2-1|TRBV11-2
CASSARLANEQFF
TGTGCCAGCAGCGCCCGACTGGCCAATGAGCAGTTCTTC
>.|.|TRBJ1-1|TRBV12-3/TRBV12-4
CASRGTMNTEAFF
TGTGCCAGTCGAGGTACAATGAACACTGAAGCTTTCTTT
>many|.|TRBJ1-2|TRBV30
CAWISFERYTF
TGTGCCTGGATTTCTTTCGAGCGGTACACCTTC
>few|TRBD1|TRBJ1-1|TRBV6-6
CASRLRQGSNTEAFF
TGTGCCAGCAGGTTGAGACAGGGGAGTAACACTGAAGCTTTCTTT
>.|.|TRBJ2-7|TRBV5-6
CASSFRGGCYEQYF
TGTGCCAGCAGCTTTAGAGGGGGGTGCTACGAGCAGTACTTC
>.|.|TRBJ1-2|TRBV3-1
CASSGRRDPLGYGCTF
TGTGCCAGCAGCGGTCGCCGGGACCCTTTAGGGTATGGCTGCACCTTC
>.|.|TRBJ1-6|TRBV2
CASSLNYNSPLHF
TGTGCCAGCAGCCTCAACTATAATTCACCCCTCCACTTT
>.|.|TRBJ1-4|TRBV29-1
CSVDPGEEKLFF
TGCAGCGTTGACCCCGGTGAGGAAAAACTGTTTTTT
>many|.|TRBJ2-7|TRBV4-1
CASSPDEAFSYEQYF
TGCGCCAGCAGCCCCGACGAGGCGTTTTCCTACGAGCAGTACTTC
>many|TRBD1|TRBJ1-6|TRBV19
CASTLQGTESPLHF
TGTGCCAGTACCCTACAGGGGACGGAATCACCCCTCCACTTT
>many|.|TRBJ2-2|TRBV7-2
CASSFVFTGELFF
TGTGCCAGCAGCTTTGTTTTTACCGGGGAGCTGTTTTTT
>.|.|TRBJ2-1|TRBV5-1
CASSLESLSYNEQFF
TGCGCCAGCAGCTTGGAGTCTCTCTCCTACAATGAGCAGTTCTTC
>.|TRBD2|TRBJ2-1|TRBV5-1
CASSLRTSGYSNNEQFF
TGCGCCAGCAGCTTGAGGACTAGCGGATACTCGAACAATGAGCAGTTCTTC
>.|.|TRBJ1-1|TRBV12-3/TRBV12-4
CASRTAIRGPNTEAFF
TGTGCCAGCAGAACAGCGATCAGGGGACCGAACACTGAAGCTTTCTTT
>.|.|TRBJ2-7|TRBV29-1
CSVQQGAYEQYF
TGCAGCGTGCAACAGGGTGCCTACGAGCAGTACTTC
>many|TRBD1|TRBJ2-7|TRBV10-3
CAISYSPGQGGEQYF
TGTGCCATCAGTTACTCTCCGGGACAGGGTGGCGAGCAGTACTTC
>.|.|TRBJ2-5|TRBV19
CASTSTHGYPETQYF
TGTGCCAGTACCTCCACCCACGGCTACCCAGAGACCCAGTACTTC
>.|.|TRBJ1-5|TRBV12-3/TRBV12-4
CASSHRGGRNQPQHF
TGTGCCAGTAGTCATAGGGGGGGCCGCAATCAGCCCCAGCATTTT